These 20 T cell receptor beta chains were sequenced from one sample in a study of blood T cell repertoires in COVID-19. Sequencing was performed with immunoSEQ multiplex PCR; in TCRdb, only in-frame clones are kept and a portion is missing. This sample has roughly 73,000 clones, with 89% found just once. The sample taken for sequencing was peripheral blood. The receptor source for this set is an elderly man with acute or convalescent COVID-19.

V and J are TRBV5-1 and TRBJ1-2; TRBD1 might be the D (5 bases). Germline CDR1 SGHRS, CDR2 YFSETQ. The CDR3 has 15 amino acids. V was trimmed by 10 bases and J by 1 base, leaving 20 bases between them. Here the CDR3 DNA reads TGCGCCTCCTGGCCGGGGGGATTTTATAACTATGGCTACACCTTC. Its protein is CASWPGGFYNYGYTF.

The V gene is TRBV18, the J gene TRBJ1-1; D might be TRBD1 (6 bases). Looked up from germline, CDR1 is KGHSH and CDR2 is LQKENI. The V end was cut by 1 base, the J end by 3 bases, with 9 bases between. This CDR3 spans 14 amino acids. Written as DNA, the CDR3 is TGTGCCAGCTCACCACGAAGGACAGACACTGAAGCTTTCTTT. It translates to CASSPRRTDTEAFF.

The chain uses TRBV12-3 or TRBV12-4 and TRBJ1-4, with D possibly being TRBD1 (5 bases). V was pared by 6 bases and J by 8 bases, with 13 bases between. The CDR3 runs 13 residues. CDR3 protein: CASSPGAGEKLFF. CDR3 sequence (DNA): TGTGCCAGCAGCCCCGGGGCGGGGGAAAAACTGTTTTTT.

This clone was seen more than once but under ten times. The CDR3 coding sequence is TGTGCCAGCAGTAGCAGGTACAATGAGCAGTTCTTC. Translating gives CASSSRYNEQFF. The chain links TRBV25-1 to TRBJ2-1; D is unresolved. The germline V and J ends were trimmed by 5 bases and 4 bases, with 6 bases remaining between them. Germline V CDR1 and CDR2: MGHDK, SYGVNS. This CDR3 is 12 amino acids long.

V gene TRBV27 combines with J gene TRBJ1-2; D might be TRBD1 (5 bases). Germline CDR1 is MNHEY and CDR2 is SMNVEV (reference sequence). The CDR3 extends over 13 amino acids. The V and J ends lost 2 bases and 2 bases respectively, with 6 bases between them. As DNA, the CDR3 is TGTGCCAGCAGTTTAGGGGGGAACTATGGCTACACCTTC. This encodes CASSLGGNYGYTF.

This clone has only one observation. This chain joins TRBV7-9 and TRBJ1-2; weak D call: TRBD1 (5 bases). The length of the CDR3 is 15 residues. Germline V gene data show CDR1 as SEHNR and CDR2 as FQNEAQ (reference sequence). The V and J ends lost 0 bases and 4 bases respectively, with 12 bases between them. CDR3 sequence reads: CASSLATGDRYGYTF. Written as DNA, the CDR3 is TGTGCCAGCAGCTTAGCTACAGGCGATCGCTATGGCTACACCTTC. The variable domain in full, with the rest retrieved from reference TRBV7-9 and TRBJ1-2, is DTGVSQNPRHKITKRGQNVTFRCDPISEHNRLYWYRQTLGQGPEFLTYFQNEAQLEKSRLLSDRFSAERPKGSFSTLEIQRTEQGDSAMYLCASSLATGDRYGYTFGSGTRLTVV.

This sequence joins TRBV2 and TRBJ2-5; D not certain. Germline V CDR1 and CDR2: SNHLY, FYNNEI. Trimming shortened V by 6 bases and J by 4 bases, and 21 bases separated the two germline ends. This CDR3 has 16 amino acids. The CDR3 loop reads CASRVSRAASTETQYF. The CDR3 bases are TGTGCCAGCAGGGTTAGTCGAGCTGCCTCCACAGAGACCCAGTACTTC.

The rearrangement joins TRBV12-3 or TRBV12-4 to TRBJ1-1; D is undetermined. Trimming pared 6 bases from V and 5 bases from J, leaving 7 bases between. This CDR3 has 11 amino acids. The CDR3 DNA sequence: TGTGCCAGCAGCGCCAGGACTGAAGCTTTCTTT. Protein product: CASSARTEAFF.

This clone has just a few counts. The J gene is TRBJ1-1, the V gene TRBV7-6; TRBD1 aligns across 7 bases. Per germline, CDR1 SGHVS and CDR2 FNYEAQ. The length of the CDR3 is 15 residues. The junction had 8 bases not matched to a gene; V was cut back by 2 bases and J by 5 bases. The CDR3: CASSLYGQVITEAFF. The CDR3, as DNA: TGTGCCAGCAGCTTATATGGACAGGTGATTACTGAAGCTTTCTTT.

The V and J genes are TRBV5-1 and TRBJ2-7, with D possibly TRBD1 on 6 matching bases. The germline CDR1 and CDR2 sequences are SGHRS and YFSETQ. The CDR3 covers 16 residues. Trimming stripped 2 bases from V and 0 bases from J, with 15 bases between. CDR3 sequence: CASSFEGRGSSYEQYF. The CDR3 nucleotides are TGCGCCAGCAGCTTTGAGGGCAGGGGTTCCTCCTACGAGCAGTACTTC.

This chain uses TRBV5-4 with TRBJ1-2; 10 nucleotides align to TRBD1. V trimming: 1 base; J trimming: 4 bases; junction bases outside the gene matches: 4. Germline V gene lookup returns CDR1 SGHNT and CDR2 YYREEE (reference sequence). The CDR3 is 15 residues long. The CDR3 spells CASSLPRQGAYGYTF. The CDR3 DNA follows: TGTGCCAGCAGCTTGCCGAGACAGGGGGCCTATGGCTACACCTTC.

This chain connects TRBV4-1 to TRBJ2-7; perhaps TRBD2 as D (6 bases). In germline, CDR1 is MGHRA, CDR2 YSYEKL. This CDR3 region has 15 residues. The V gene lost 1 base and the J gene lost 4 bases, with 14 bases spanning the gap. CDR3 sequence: CASSQGRGLAYEQYF. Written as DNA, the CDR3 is TGCGCCAGCAGCCAAGGGAGGGGCCTCGCGTACGAGCAGTACTTC.

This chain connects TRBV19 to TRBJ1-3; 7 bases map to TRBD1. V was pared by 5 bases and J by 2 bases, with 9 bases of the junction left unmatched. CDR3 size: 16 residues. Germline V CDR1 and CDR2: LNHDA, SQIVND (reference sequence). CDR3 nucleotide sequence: TGTGCCAGTAGTCCTGATGACAGGGTACCTGGAAACACCATATATTTT. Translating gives CASSPDDRVPGNTIYF.

CDR3 in DNA: TGTGCCAGTAGTATGGGACAGGGGGGAATGATGAACACTGAAGCTTTCTTT. Encoded protein: CASSMGQGGMMNTEAFF. The chain employs TRBV19 and TRBJ1-1, with TRBD1 matching 11 bases. CDR1 LNHDA and CDR2 SQIVND come from the germline V gene (reference sequence). Germline trimming cut 3 bases from V and 0 bases from J; bases unmatched to any gene: 6. The CDR3 contains 17 residues.

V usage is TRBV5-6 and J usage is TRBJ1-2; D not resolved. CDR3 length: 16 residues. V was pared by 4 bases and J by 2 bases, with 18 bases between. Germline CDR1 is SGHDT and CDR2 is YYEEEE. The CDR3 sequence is CASSPTTENLNYGYTF. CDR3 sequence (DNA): TGTGCCAGCAGCCCAACCACAGAAAACCTCAACTATGGCTACACCTTC.

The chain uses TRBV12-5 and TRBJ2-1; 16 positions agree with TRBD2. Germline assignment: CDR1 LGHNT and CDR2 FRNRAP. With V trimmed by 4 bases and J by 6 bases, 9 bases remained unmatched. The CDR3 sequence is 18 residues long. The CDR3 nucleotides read TGTGCTAGTGGTTCCCTGGTCGGGACTAGCGGGGGGGGCAATGAGCAGTTCTTC. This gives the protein CASGSLVGTSGGGNEQFF.

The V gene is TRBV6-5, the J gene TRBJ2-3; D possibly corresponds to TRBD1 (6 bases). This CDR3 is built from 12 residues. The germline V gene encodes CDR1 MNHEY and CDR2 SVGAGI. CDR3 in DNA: TGTGCGACAGGTCCCTTTCCAGATACGCAGTATTTT. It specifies CATGPFPDTQYF.

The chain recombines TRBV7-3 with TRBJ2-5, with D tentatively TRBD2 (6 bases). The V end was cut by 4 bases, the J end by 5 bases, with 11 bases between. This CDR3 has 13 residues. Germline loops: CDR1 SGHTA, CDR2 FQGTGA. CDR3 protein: CASSWTTSETQYF. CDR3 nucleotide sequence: TGTGCCAGCAGCTGGACTACTTCCGAGACCCAGTACTTC. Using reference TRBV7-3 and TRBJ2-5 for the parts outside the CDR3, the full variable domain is GAGVSQTPSNKVTEKGKYVELRCDPISGHTALYWYRQSLGQGPEFLIYFQGTGAADDSGLPNDRFFAVRPEGSVSTLKIQRTERGDSAVYLCASSWTTSETQYFGPGTRLLVL.

The CDR3 loop is CASRSTGLNTEAFF. The CDR3 DNA sequence: TGCGCCAGCAGGTCTACAGGCCTGAACACTGAAGCTTTCTTT. The J gene is TRBJ1-1, the V gene TRBV5-1, with D possibly TRBD1 on 5 matching bases. Per germline, CDR1 SGHRS and CDR2 YFSETQ. The CDR3 extends over 14 amino acids. Trimming took off 5 bases at V and 0 bases at J, with 11 bases between the two ends.

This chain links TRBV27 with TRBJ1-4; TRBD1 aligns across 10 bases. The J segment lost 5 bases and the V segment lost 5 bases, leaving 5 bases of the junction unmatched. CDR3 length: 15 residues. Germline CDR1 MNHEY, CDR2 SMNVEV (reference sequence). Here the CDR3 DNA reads TGTGCCAGCAGTCCCAGGACAGGGGGGAATGAAAAACTGTTTTTT. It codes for CASSPRTGGNEKLFF.